This TCR beta chain comes out of a study of blood T cell repertoires in COVID-19. TCRdb keeps only in-frame clones here, not all; method: immunoSEQ multiplex PCR. The repertoire consists of around 300,000 clones, with 87% occurring once and the leading ten covering approximately 5%. There are 15 residues in the CDR3. Germline CDR1 is MNHEY and CDR2 is SVGAGI. V lost 2 bases to trimming and J lost 5 bases; unmatched junction nucleotides: 7. Sequencing input: PBMCs or T cells enriched from blood (not recorded which). This receptor was taken from a woman in her twenties or thirties who had recovered from COVID-19. The chain links TRBV6-5 to TRBJ1-2, with 8 bases fitting TRBD1. The CDR3 nucleotides are TGTGCCAGCAGTTACGGGGGACAGGCCCTTTATGGCTACACCTTC. Translating gives CASSYGGQALYGYTF.